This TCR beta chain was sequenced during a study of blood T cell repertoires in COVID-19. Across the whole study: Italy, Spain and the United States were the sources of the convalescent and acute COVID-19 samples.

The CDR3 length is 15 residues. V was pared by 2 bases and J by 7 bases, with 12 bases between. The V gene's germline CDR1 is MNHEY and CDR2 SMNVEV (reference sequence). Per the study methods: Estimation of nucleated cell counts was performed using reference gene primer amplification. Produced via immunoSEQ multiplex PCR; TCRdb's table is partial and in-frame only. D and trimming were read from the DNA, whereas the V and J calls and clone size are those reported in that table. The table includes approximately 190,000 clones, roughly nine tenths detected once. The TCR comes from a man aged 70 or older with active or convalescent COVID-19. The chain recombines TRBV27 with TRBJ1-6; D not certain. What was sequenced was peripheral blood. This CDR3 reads CASSLDATRNSPLHF. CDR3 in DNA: TGTGCCAGCAGTTTAGACGCGACACGAAATTCACCCCTCCACTTT.